What follows describes a single TCR beta chain. This record comes from a study of blood T cell repertoires in COVID-19. About the study: Sites across the United States, Italy and Spain contributed samples from acute and convalescent COVID-19. From T cells, B-cell-depleted T cells, or PBMCs came the material, which was cDNA or gDNA.

Authors' methods: Reference gene primer amplification yielded estimated nucleated cell counts. Assay: immunoSEQ multiplex PCR; the TCRdb copy retains only in-frame clones and omits some. V and J calls and clone size follow that table, whereas D and trimming were derived from the DNA. The sample holds 90,000 or so clones, 87% seen once. Trimming cost V 6 bases and J 0 bases, with 12 bases left between them. The germline CDR1 and CDR2 sequences are MNHEY and SVGAGI. The CDR3 totals 14 residues. The source is a human donor in a cohort sampled during active COVID-19. Sequences were obtained from peripheral blood. The chain uses TRBV6-5 and TRBJ2-7; perhaps TRBD1 as D (6 bases). CDR3 residues: CASREAGDSYEQYF. CDR3 DNA: TGTGCCAGCAGAGAGGCAGGGGACTCCTACGAGCAGTACTTC.